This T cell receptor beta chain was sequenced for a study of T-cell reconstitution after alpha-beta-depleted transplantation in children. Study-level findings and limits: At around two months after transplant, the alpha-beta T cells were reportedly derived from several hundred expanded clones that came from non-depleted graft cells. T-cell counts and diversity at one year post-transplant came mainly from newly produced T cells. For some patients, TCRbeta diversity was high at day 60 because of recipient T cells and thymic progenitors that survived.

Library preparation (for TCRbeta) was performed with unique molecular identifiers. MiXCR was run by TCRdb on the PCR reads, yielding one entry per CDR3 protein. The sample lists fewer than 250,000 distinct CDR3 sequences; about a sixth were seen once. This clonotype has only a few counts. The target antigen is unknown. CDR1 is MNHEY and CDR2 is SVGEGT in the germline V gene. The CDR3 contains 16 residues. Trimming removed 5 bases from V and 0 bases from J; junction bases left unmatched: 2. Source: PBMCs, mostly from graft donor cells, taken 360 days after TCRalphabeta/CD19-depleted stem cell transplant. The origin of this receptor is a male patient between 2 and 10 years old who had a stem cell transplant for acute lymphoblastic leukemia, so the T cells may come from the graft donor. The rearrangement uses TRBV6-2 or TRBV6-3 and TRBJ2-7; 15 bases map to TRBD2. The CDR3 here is CASSRTSGGASYEQYF. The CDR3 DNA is TGTGCCAGCAGTCGGACTAGCGGGGGGGCCTCCTACGAGCAGTACTTC.